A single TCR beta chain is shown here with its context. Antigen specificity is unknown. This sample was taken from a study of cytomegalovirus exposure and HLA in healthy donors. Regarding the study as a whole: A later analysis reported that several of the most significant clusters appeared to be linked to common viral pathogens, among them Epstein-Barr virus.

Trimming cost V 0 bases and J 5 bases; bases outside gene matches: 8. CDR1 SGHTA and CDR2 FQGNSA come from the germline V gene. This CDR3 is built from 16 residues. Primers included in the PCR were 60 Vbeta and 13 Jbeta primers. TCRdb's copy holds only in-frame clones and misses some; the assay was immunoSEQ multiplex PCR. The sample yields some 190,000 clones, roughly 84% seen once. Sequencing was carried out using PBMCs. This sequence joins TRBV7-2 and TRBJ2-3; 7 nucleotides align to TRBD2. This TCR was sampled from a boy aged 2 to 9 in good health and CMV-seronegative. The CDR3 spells CASSLAGSGTGDTQYF. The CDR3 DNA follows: TGTGCCAGCAGCTTAGCGGGAAGCGGGACGGGAGATACGCAGTATTTT.